The text below deals with one T cell receptor (beta chain). What this receptor recognizes is not known. Base quality data are lacking; no much larger clone is found one base away. This specimen comes from a study of blood T cell repertoires in COVID-19 (dated by TCRdb to the early 2020s). Broadly, across the study: Samples covering the acute and convalescent phases of COVID-19 were provided by collaborators in the United States, Italy and Spain. The prospective study material was composed of cDNA or gDNA derived from T cells, B-cell-depleted T cells, or PBMCs. Subjects who had been exposed to COVID-19, were actively infected with it, or had recovered from it provided the deeply sampled blood TCRbeta repertoires that made up the dataset. The repertoires were released in a freely available public database meant as a resource for research on the immune response to SARS-CoV-2. The samples were drawn from two sources: the first 160 participants of the ongoing ImmuneRACE study, and fewer than 1,500 subjects contributed by 6 global collaborators. Sample metadata almost always included a de-identified subject ID, COVID-19 status, age in years and sex. Where available, HLA class I and class II types were taken from metadata supplied by the sample provider and were not determined by assay-based typing.

The CDR3 runs 19 amino acids, cysteine and phenylalanine included. CDR3 DNA only is kept here, 57 bases in frame from base 1. CDR1 MGHRA and CDR2 YSYEKL are derived from the germline V gene. Compared with germline, V lacks 1 base and J lacks 3 bases; bases without a gene match: 12. At one collaborating source in Seattle, patients were enrolled during active infection and were followed longitudinally through the course of disease. Each collaborating institution followed its own protocols to collect whole blood in K2EDTA tubes. Collaborator samples were shipped for TCRbeta analysis as frozen whole blood, isolated PBMCs, or DNA extracted from either sample type. The immunoSEQ Assay, a bias-controlled multiplex PCR, was used to amplify TCRbeta CDR3 regions from genomic DNA. Processing in the source paper ran as follows. Within the assay, amplification of reference gene primers was used to estimate how many nucleated cells each sample contained. To quantify the absolute abundance of each unique TCRbeta CDR3 rearrangement, sequence reads were collapsed and filtered. For each sample, productive Simpson clonality was calculated as the square root of Simpson's diversity index over productive rearrangements. Entries here come from immuneACCESS through TCRdb and include only in-frame sequences with V and J called. Some clones fail to appear in such tables; in the studies checked, an unresolved V gene covers under half of the shortfall, and the cause of the remainder is unknown. V and J calls and clone size are those listed in that table; D and trimming were worked out from the DNA. The sample profile shows about 130,000 clones; about four fifths of them were found once. Around 5% of the sample belongs to the ten largest clones.

The research as a whole found: The amount of clinical and demographic metadata varied by source and participant and was provided uncurated.

The sequencing sample was made of peripheral blood. This receptor chain uses TRBV4-1 and TRBJ1-2; the central 12 bases match TRBD1. This receptor was identified in a woman aged 65 to 85 with COVID-19, enrolled during active disease. The CDR3 protein sequence reads: CASSQALGTGGAWDYGYTF. The bases are TGCGCCAGCAGCCAAGCCCTTGGGACAGGGGGCGCGTGGGACTATGGCTACACCTTC.